This TCR beta chain was retrieved from a study of neurological immune-mediated disorders. Across the study: Disease course was recorded as relapsing-remitting for some 31 and secondary progressive for about 9% of the roughly 34 multiple sclerosis patients. Study results and caveats: Subjects shared no identical expanded-clone CDR3 amino acid sequences, suggesting private TCR-beta repertoires in all groups.

This clonotype was observed at least ten times. Its antigen remains unknown. TCRdb itself ran the 5' RACE reads through MiXCR, one entry per CDR3 protein. The sample lists over 35,000 distinct CDR3 sequences; around 4% were seen once. The CDR3 consists of 12 residues. The trim removed 4 bases at V and 8 bases at J, leaving 3 bases unmatched. Germline V lookup: CDR1 SGHDT, CDR2 YYEEEE. The chain joins TRBV5-6 to TRBJ2-1, with 7 bases lining up with TRBD1. Sequencing used PBMCs. The sequence derives from an older woman with multiple sclerosis. CDR3 DNA: TGTGCCAGCAGCCCAGGGGGATATGAGCAGTTCTTC. Encoded protein: CASSPGGYEQFF.